The 15 T cell receptor beta chains reported below all come from one sample, sequenced in a study of shared clonotypes between healthy human individuals. The naive CD8 population came from CD45RO-negative cells selected for CCR7, without terminally differentiated effector memory CD45RA+ cells. The table came from immunoSEQ multiplex PCR; TCRdb's copy has only in-frame clones and leaves some out. The sample contains a few million clones, just over 90% of which appear only once. Input material: naive CD8+ T cells from PBMCs. These receptors came from a young man in good health. Some clones in this sample may be carry-over from other donors' samples.

The chain combines TRBV4-1 with TRBJ2-7; 11 bases line up with TRBD1. Germline V CDR1 and CDR2: MGHRA, YSYEKL. The CDR3 is 13 residues long. V dropped 8 bases and J dropped 9; count of bases not matched to a gene: 9. Here the CDR3 DNA reads TGCGCCAGCGGGACAGGGGGGGATAGGGTGCAGTACTTC. Translating gives CASGTGGDRVQYF.

J is TRBJ2-1 and V is TRBV5-6; D is possibly TRBD2 (5 bases). From germline, CDR1 is SGHDT and CDR2 YYEEEE. The CDR3 totals 16 residues. Trimming left V 2 bases short and J 2 bases short, with 14 bases between. This CDR3 is CASSFLPRAAYNEQFF. In DNA form, the CDR3 reads TGTGCCAGCAGCTTCCTCCCGAGGGCTGCCTACAATGAGCAGTTCTTC.

This clone came up a few times. The chain uses TRBV19 and TRBJ1-1, with a tentative D call TRBD1 (6 bases). Per germline, CDR1 LNHDA and CDR2 SQIVND (reference sequence). V was cut by 3 bases and J by 5 bases, with 10 bases left in between. The CDR3 runs 13 residues. Written as DNA, the CDR3 is TGTGCCAGTAGTATGATGCAGGGGACTGAAGCTTTCTTT. It translates to CASSMMQGTEAFF.

V is TRBV6-5 and J is TRBJ2-2; D call uncertain. The germline V gene has CDR1 MNHEY and CDR2 SVGAGI. The CDR3 totals 14 residues. V lost 6 bases, J lost 5 bases, and 13 bases lay in between. This CDR3 reads CASSPLRGTGELFF. Here the CDR3 DNA reads TGTGCCAGCAGCCCGTTAAGAGGAACCGGGGAGCTGTTTTTT.

The chain combines TRBV10-2 with TRBJ2-3; no firm D call. The V end lost 6 bases, the J end lost 3 bases, and 10 bases lay between the germline ends. The CDR3 length is 13 residues. CDR1 and CDR2 (germline): WSHSY, SAAADI. The CDR3 reads CASRGGRTDTQYF. CDR3 nucleotide sequence: TGCGCCAGCAGAGGCGGAAGGACAGATACGCAGTATTTT.

The chain recombines TRBV7-2 with TRBJ2-1; the D is unclear. The germline V and J ends were trimmed by 8 bases and 9 bases, with 14 bases remaining between them. The CDR3 runs to 12 residues. CDR1 is SGHTA and CDR2 is FQGNSA in the germline V gene. The CDR3 nucleotides read TGTGCCAGCTTTTGGAGTAAGGGTGAGCAGTTCTTC. Protein: CASFWSKGEQFF. Using reference TRBV7-2 and TRBJ2-1 for the parts outside the CDR3, the full variable domain is GAGVSQSPSNKVTEKGKDVELRCDPISGHTALYWYRQSLGQGLEFLIYFQGNSAPDKSGLPSDRFSAERTGGSVSTLTIQRTQQEDSAVYLCASFWSKGEQFFGPGTRLTVL.

The J gene is TRBJ1-2, the V gene TRBV11-2; 8 bases agree with TRBD1. Trimming at V came to 5 bases and at J to 5 bases, leaving 1 base not matched to a gene. The CDR3 runs 12 residues. The germline gives CDR1 SGHAT, CDR2 FQNNGV. CDR3 protein: CASSGTGYGYTF. Here the CDR3 DNA reads TGTGCCAGCAGCGGGACAGGATATGGCTACACCTTC.

This chain links TRBV27 with TRBJ2-6, with 7 bases identical to TRBD1. Germline CDR1 reads MNHEY; CDR2 reads SMNVEV (reference sequence). Trimming took 5 bases from V and 2 from J; bases not matched to a gene: 6. The CDR3 is made up of 16 amino acids. CDR3 bases: TGTGCCAGCAGTCCAATCACAGGGGCTGGGGCCAACGTCCTGACTTTC. Protein sequence: CASSPITGAGANVLTF. Complete variable domain (other parts from reference TRBV27 and TRBJ2-6): EAQVTQNPRYLITVTGKKLTVTCSQNMNHEYMSWYRQDPGLGLRQIYYSMNVEVTDKGDVPEGYKVSRKEKRNFPLILESPSPNQTSLYFCASSPITGAGANVLTFGAGSRLTVL.

The rearrangement joins TRBV28 to TRBJ1-1; D possibly corresponds to TRBD1 (6 bases). V dropped 2 bases and J dropped 11 bases, with 15 bases sitting between them. Germline V CDR1 and CDR2: MDHEN, SYDVKM. This CDR3 is 13 amino acids long. The CDR3 region is CASSLPTGGPAFF. Written as DNA, the CDR3 is TGTGCCAGCAGTTTACCCACCGGGGGGCCGGCTTTCTTT.

This clone was counted a few times. This sequence joins TRBV7-8 and TRBJ1-1, with D possibly being TRBD1 (6 bases). This CDR3 region has 14 residues. Trimming removed 4 bases at V and 0 bases at J, with 9 bases between. CDR1 and CDR2 (germline): SGHVS, FQNEAQ. CDR3 nucleotide sequence: TGTGCCAGCAGCTACGGACAGATGAACACTGAAGCTTTCTTT. Translation: CASSYGQMNTEAFF.

This clone was observed once. The chain employs TRBV7-9 and TRBJ1-5; TRBD1 is a possible D gene (5 bases). The germline CDR1 and CDR2 sequences are SEHNR and FQNEAQ (reference sequence). Trimming left V 3 bases short and J 5 bases short, with 20 bases between. The CDR3 extends over 17 amino acids. The CDR3 spells CASSLSPPPEGHQPQHF. In DNA form, the CDR3 reads TGTGCCAGCAGCTTGTCCCCCCCTCCAGAGGGGCATCAGCCCCAGCATTTT.

The CDR3 bases are TGTGGGGAGCAGGGGGCAAACACCATATATTTT. This encodes CGEQGANTIYF. V is TRBV7-2 and J is TRBJ1-3, with 8 bases fitting TRBD1. The CDR3 is 11 residues long. Germline loops: CDR1 SGHTA, CDR2 FQGNSA. Full variable domain (remainder filled in from reference TRBV7-2 and TRBJ1-3): GAGVSQSPSNKVTEKGKDVELRCDPISGHTALYWYRQSLGQGLEFLIYFQGNSAPDKSGLPSDRFSAERTGGSVSTLTIQRTQQEDSAVYLCGEQGANTIYFGEGSWLTVV.

The gene calls are TRBV6-6 and TRBJ2-7; 9 nucleotides line up with TRBD1. Germline CDR1 is MNHNY and CDR2 is SVGAGI (reference sequence). This CDR3 has 14 amino acids. With V trimmed by 2 bases and J by 5 bases, 4 bases remained unmatched. The CDR3 bases are TGTGCCAGCAGTTACCCGGGGACAGGGAACGAGCAGTACTTC. Its protein product is CASSYPGTGNEQYF.

This chain uses TRBV9 with TRBJ2-3; no clear D gene. Germline V gene sequence: CDR1 SGDLS, CDR2 YYNGEE. The CDR3 totals 14 residues. The germline V and J ends were trimmed by 6 bases and 0 bases, with 11 bases remaining between them. The CDR3 loop is CASTPGRSTDTQYF. The CDR3 region has the DNA TGTGCCAGCACCCCAGGTCGTAGCACAGATACGCAGTATTTT.

Remarks on this clone: Other DNA sequences of this sample code for an identical CDR3. This chain uses TRBV14 with TRBJ2-7; D gene unclear. The V end was cut by 4 bases, the J end by 2 bases, with 9 bases between. CDR3 length equals 13 residues. Germline V gives CDR1 SGHDN, CDR2 FVKESK. CDR3: CASSPHRAYEQYF. The CDR3 coding sequence is TGTGCCAGCAGCCCCCACCGGGCCTACGAGCAGTACTTC.